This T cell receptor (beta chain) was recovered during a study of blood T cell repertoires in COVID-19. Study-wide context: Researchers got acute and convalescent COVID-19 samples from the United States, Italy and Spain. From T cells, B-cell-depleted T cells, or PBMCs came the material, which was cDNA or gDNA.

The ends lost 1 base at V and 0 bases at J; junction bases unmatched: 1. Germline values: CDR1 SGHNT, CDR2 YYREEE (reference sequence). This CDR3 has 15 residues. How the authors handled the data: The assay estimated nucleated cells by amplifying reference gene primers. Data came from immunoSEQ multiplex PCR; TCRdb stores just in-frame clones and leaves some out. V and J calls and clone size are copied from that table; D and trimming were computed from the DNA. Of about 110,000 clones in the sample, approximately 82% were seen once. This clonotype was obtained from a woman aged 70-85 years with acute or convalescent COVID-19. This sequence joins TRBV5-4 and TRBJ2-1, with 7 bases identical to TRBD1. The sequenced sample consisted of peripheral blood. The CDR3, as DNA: TGTGCCAGCAGCTTGAGACAGGGCTCCTACAATGAGCAGTTCTTC. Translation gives CASSLRQGSYNEQFF.